This T cell receptor (beta chain) was observed in a study of T cells after yellow fever vaccination. One entry per CDR3 protein results from TCRdb running MiXCR on the 5' RACE reads. The sample shows 300,000 or so distinct CDR3 sequences, roughly 13% of them seen only once. Germline V gene data show CDR1 as SGHTA and CDR2 as FQGNSA. Trimming took 4 bases from V and 6 from J, leaving 14 bases between them. The CDR3 totals 14 residues. The sequence was obtained from a man in his thirties or forties who received the YFV17D yellow fever vaccine. The specimen comprised CD4+ T cells sorted from PBMCs, sampled 45 days after the yellow fever booster vaccination. This rearrangement joins TRBV7-2 to TRBJ2-3; D call uncertain. In nucleotides, the CDR3 is TGTGCCAGCAGCTCGGAACTGGCCGCGGATACGCAGTATTTT. Translation: CASSSELAADTQYF.